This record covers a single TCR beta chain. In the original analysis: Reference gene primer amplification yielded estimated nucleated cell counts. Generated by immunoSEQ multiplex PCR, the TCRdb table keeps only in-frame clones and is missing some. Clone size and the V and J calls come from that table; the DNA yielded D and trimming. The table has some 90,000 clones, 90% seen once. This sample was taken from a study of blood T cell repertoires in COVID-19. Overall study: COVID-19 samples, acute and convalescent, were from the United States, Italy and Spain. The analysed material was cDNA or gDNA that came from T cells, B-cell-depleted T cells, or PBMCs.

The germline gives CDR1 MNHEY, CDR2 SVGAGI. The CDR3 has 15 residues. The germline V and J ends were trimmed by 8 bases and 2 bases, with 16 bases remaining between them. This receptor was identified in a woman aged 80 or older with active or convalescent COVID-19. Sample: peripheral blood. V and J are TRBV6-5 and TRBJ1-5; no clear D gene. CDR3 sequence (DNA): TGTGCCAGCGGAGTCCTCGGGTCTGGCAATCAGCCCCAGCATTTT. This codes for CASGVLGSGNQPQHF.